One T cell receptor (beta chain) is described in this entry. As yet, its antigen is unknown. Time point indicated: baseline, week 1 (first vaccination visit). The treatment is: pre-vaccination baseline after standard-of-care therapy. Tumors from donors were new WHO grade 3 or 4 IDH1-mutant astrocytomas with ATRX loss. The source of the sample is a study of a mutant IDH1 vaccine in newly diagnosed glioma. Turning to the study itself: Among treated patients, around 60% were male and around 40% female, and mean age was approximately 43 years. Patients previously underwent radiotherapy, temozolomide, or both, and most underwent both. Study outcomes and limitations: Of all patients, around 94% showed vaccine-induced immune responses.

Measured with immunoSEQ multiplex PCR; TCRdb has only the in-frame clones, and not every one. The data contain tens of thousands of clones, 86% of them seen just once; the ten biggest clones take up 2% to 2.5%. Germline V gene sequence: CDR1 SGHVS, CDR2 FQNEAQ. The CDR3 covers 15 residues. V trimming: 5 bases; J trimming: 5 bases; junction bases outside the gene matches: 10. The clonotype was recovered from a man aged 40-49 years with glioma. The V gene is TRBV7-8, the J gene TRBJ2-7; 9 bases map to TRBD2. Sample: PBMCs, taken from a glioma patient treated with radiotherapy, temozolomide or both. CDR3 amino acids: CASSPLAGAGHEQYF. The CDR3 DNA is TGTGCCAGCAGCCCTTTAGCGGGAGCGGGCCACGAGCAGTACTTC.